This T cell receptor beta chain was observed in a study of cytomegalovirus exposure and HLA in healthy donors. Study outcomes and limitations: Per a prior analysis, the majority of TCR beta V segments were productive roughly 87% or roughly 30% of the time.

Trimming removed 0 bases from V and 5 bases from J; junction bases left unmatched: 7. The CDR3 totals 16 residues. Germline V lookup: CDR1 MGHRA, CDR2 YSYEKL. With 60 Vbeta and 13 Jbeta primers, the PCR was carried out. The assay was immunoSEQ multiplex PCR, and TCRdb's table has in-frame clones only and misses some. Of 150,000 to 200,000 clones detected, more than 75% appear once; the ten largest clones hold more than 0.9%. Points on this clone: Antigen: not known.

The chain links TRBV4-1 to TRBJ2-5; 9 bases align to TRBD2. This receptor was taken from a girl aged 2-15 years in good health and CMV-seropositive. The sequencing input was PBMCs. This CDR3 is CASSQDQLAGLETQYF. The CDR3 DNA follows: TGCGCCAGCAGCCAAGATCAGCTAGCGGGACTTGAGACCCAGTACTTC.